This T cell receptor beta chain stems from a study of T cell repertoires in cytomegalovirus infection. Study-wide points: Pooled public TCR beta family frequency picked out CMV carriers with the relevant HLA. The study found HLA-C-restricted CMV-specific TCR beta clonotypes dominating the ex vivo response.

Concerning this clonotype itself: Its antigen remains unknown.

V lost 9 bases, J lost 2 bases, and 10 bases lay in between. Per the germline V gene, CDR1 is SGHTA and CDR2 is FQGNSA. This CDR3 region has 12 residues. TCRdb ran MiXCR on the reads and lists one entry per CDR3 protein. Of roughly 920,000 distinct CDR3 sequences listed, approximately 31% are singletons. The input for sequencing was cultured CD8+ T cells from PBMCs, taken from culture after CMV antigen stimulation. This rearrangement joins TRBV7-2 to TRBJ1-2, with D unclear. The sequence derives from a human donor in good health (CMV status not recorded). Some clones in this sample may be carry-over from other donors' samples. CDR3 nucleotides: TGTGCCAGGCCTAACAGAAACTATGGCTACACCTTC. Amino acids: CARPNRNYGYTF.